The 4 T cell receptor beta chains listed next were all sequenced from one sample in a study of response to subunit inactivated influenza vaccine. TCRdb recomputed calls from the RT-PCR reads with MiXCR, one row per CDR3 protein. The sample lists hundreds of thousands of distinct CDR3 sequences; 6.5% to 8% were seen once. The sample consisted of PBMCs from blood, taken around 25 months after vaccination. Receptors were obtained from a man aged 50 to 69 who received an inactivated influenza vaccine.

V and J are TRBV20-1 and TRBJ2-5; D uncertain. V lost 0 bases and J lost 2, with 10 bases in between. From germline, CDR1 is DFQATT and CDR2 SNEGSKA (reference sequence). This CDR3 has 14 residues. CDR3 DNA sequence: TGCAGTGCTAGAGATATTCAACTACAAGAGACCCAGTACTTC. Amino acid sequence: CSARDIQLQETQYF.

The sample holds many counts of this clonotype. This rearrangement joins TRBV10-3 to TRBJ2-6, with TRBD2 matching 7 bases. Looked up from germline, CDR1 is ENHRY and CDR2 is SYGVKD. V lost 2 bases and J lost 1; bases outside the gene matches: 11. This CDR3 is 19 amino acids long. The CDR3: CAISEPAGVGESGANVLTF. As DNA, the CDR3 is TGTGCCATCAGTGAGCCCGCGGGGGTTGGGGAATCTGGGGCCAACGTCCTGACTTTC.

The chain recombines TRBV9 with TRBJ2-5, with D maybe TRBD1 (5 bases). Germline V gives CDR1 SGDLS, CDR2 YYNGEE. The CDR3 totals 15 residues. Trimming removed 0 bases from V and 5 bases from J, with 14 bases in between. The CDR3 is CASSVGVRGTETQYF. The CDR3 DNA reads as TGTGCCAGCAGCGTAGGGGTAAGGGGCACTGAGACCCAGTACTTC.

This sequence joins TRBV29-1 and TRBJ2-5; D may be TRBD1 (6 bases). In germline, CDR1 is SQVTM, CDR2 ANQGSEA. This CDR3 has 15 amino acids. V lost 3 bases and J 5 bases, leaving 19 bases between the germline ends. This CDR3 reads CSVDFVGGRGETQYF. CDR3 in DNA: TGCAGCGTTGACTTCGTAGGCGGCAGGGGTGAGACCCAGTACTTC.